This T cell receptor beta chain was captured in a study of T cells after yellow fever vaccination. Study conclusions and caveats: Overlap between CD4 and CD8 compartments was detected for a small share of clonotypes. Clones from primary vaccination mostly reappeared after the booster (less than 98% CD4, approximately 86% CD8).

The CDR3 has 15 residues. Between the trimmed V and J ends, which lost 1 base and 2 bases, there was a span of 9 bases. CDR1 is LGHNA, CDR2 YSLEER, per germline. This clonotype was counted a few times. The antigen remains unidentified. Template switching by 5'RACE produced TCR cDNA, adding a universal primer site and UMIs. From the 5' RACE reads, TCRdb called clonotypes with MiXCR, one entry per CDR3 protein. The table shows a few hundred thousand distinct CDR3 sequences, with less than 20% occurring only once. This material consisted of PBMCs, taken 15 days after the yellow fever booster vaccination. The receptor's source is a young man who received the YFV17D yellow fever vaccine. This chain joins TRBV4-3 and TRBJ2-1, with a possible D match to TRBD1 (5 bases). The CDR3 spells CASSQAGFAYNEQFF. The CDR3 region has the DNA TGCGCCAGCAGCCAAGCAGGGTTCGCCTACAATGAGCAGTTCTTC.